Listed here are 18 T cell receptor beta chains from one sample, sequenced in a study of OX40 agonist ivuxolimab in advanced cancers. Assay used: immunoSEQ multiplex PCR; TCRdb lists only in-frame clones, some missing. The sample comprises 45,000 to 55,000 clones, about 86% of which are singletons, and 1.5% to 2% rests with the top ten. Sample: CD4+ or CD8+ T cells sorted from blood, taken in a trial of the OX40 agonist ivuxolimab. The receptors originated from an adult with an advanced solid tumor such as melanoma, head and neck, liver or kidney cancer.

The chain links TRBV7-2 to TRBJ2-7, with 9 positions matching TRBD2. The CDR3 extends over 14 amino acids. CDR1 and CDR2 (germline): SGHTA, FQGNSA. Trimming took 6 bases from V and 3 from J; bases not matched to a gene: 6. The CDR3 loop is CASRSSGANYEQYF. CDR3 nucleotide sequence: TGTGCCAGCAGGTCTAGCGGGGCCAACTACGAGCAGTACTTC. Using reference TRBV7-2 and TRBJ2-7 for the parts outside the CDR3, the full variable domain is GAGVSQSPSNKVTEKGKDVELRCDPISGHTALYWYRQSLGQGLEFLIYFQGNSAPDKSGLPSDRFSAERTGGSVSTLTIQRTQQEDSAVYLCASRSSGANYEQYFGPGTRLTVT.

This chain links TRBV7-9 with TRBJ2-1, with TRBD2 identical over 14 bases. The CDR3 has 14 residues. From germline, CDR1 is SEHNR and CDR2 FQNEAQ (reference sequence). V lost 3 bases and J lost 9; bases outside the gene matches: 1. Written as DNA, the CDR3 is TGTGCCAGCAGCTTGGGACTAGCGGGAGCTGAGCAGTTCTTC. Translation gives CASSLGLAGAEQFF.

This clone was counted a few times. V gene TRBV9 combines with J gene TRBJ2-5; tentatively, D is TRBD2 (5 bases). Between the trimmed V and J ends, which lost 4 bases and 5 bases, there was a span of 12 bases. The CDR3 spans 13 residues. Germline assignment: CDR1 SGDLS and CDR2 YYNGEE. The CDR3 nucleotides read TGTGCCAGCAGCCCATTTAGCGCGGAGACCCAGTACTTC. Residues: CASSPFSAETQYF.

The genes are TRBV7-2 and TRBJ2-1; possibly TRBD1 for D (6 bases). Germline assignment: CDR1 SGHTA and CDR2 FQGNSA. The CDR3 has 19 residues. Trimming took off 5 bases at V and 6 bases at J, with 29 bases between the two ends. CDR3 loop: CASSAWGQGWAQGLNEQFF. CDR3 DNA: TGTGCCAGCAGCGCTTGGGGGCAAGGGTGGGCTCAGGGGCTCAATGAGCAGTTCTTC.

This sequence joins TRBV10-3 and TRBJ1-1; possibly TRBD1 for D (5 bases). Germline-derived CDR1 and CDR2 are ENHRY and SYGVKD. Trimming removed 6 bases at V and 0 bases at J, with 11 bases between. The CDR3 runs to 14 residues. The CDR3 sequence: CAIRDGAMNTEAFF. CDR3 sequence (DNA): TGTGCCATCAGGGATGGGGCCATGAACACTGAAGCTTTCTTT.

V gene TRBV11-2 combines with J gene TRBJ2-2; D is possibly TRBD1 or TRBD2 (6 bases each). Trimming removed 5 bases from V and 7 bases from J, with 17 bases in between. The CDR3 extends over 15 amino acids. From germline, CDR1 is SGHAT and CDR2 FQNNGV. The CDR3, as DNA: TGTGCCAGCAGCCTGACGGGGGCCTGGATCGGGGAGCTGTTTTTT. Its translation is CASSLTGAWIGELFF. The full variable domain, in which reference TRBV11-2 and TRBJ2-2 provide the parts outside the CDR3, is EAGVAQSPRYKIIEKRQSVAFWCNPISGHATLYWYQQILGQGPKLLIQFQNNGVVDDSQLPKDRFSAERLKGVDSTLKIQPAKLEDSAVYLCASSLTGAWIGELFFGEGSRLTVL.

CDR3 DNA: TGCGCCAGCAGGCCGGGGGGTGAACCCTATGGCTACACCTTC. This encodes CASRPGGEPYGYTF. The rearrangement links TRBV5-1 to TRBJ1-2; TRBD1 is a possible D gene (5 bases). Germline V gene data show CDR1 as SGHRS and CDR2 as YFSETQ. V lost 5 bases, J lost 4 bases, and 15 bases lay in between. This CDR3 comprises 14 residues.

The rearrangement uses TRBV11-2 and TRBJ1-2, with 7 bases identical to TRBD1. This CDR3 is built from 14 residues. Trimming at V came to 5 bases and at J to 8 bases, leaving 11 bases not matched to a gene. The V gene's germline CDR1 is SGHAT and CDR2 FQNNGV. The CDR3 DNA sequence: TGTGCCAGCAGCCAAGGGACAGAGAATATGGGCTACACCTTC. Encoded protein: CASSQGTENMGYTF. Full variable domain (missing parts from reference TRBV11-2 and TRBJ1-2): EAGVAQSPRYKIIEKRQSVAFWCNPISGHATLYWYQQILGQGPKLLIQFQNNGVVDDSQLPKDRFSAERLKGVDSTLKIQPAKLEDSAVYLCASSQGTENMGYTFGSGTRLTVV.

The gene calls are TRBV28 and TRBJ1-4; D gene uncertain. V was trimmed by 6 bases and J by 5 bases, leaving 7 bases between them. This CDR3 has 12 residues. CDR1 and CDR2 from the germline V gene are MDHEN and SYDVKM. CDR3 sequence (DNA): TGTGCCAGCAGCAAAAGAAATGAAAAACTGTTTTTT. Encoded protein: CASSKRNEKLFF.

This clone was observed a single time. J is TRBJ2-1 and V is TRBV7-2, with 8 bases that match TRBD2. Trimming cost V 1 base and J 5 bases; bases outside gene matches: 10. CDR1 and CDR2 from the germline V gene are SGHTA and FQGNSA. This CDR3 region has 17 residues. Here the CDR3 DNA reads TGTGCCAGCAGCTTAGATCTTGCGGGAGGAAGGAACAATGAGCAGTTCTTC. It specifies CASSLDLAGGRNNEQFF.

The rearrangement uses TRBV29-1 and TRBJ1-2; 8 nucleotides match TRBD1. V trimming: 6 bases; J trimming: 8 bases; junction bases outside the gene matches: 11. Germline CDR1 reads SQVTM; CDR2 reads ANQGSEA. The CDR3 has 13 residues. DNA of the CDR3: TGCAGCGTGAGGGAGACAGGGGTTGGAGGCTACACCTTC. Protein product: CSVRETGVGGYTF.

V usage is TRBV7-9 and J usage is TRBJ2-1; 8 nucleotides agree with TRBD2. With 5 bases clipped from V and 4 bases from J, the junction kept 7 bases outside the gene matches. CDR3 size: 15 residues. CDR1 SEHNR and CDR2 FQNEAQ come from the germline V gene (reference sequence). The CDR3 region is CASSPGRARYNEQFF. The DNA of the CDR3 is TGTGCCAGCAGCCCCGGGAGGGCTAGATACAATGAGCAGTTCTTC.

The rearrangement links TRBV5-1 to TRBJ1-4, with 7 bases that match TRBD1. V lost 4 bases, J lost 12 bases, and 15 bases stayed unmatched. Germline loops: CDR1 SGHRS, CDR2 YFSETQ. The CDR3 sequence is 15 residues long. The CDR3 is CASSAPEGAGRQLFF. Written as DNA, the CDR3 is TGCGCCAGCAGCGCCCCAGAGGGGGCCGGGAGGCAACTGTTTTTT.

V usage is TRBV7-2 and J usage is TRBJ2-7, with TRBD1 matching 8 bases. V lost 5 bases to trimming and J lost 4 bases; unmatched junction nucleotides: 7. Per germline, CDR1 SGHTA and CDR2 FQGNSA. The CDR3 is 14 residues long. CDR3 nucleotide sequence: TGTGCCAGCAGCACCGGGACAGGAAAATACGAGCAGTACTTC. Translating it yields CASSTGTGKYEQYF.

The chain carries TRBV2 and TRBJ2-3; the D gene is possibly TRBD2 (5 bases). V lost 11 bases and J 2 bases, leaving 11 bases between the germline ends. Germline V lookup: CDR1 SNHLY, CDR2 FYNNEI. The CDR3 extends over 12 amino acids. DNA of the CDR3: TGTGCCGGAGCGGAGAACACAGATACGCAGTATTTT. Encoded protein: CAGAENTDTQYF.

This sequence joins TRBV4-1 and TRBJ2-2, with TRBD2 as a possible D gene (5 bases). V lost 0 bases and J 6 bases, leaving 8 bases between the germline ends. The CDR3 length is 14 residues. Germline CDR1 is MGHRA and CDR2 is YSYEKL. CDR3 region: CASSQDGGPGELFF. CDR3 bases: TGCGCCAGCAGCCAAGATGGCGGGCCCGGGGAGCTGTTTTTT.

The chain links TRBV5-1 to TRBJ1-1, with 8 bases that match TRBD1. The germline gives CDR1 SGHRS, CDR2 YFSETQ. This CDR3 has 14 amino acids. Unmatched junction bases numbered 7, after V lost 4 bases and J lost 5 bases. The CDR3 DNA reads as TGCGCCAGCAGCGTGACAGGGGTTGGGACTGAAGCTTTCTTT. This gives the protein CASSVTGVGTEAFF.

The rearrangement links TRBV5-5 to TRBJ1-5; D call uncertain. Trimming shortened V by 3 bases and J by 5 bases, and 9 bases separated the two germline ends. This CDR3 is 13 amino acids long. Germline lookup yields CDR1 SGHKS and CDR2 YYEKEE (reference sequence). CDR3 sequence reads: CASSYDGDQPQHF. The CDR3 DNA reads TGTGCCAGCAGCTACGACGGGGATCAGCCCCAGCATTTT.